A single sample is the source of the 18 T cell receptor beta chains below, sequenced in a study of blood T cell repertoires in COVID-19. Measured with immunoSEQ multiplex PCR; TCRdb has only the in-frame clones, and not every one. The table has roughly 230,000 clones, around 82% seen once; the top ten hold more than 3%. Sequenced sample: PBMCs or T cells enriched from blood (not recorded which). The receptors come from a man aged 45-65 years who had recovered from COVID-19.

At least ten counts were recorded for this clone. V is TRBV2 and J is TRBJ1-4; no reliable D call. The CDR3 loop spans 15 amino acids. Trimming cost V 1 base and J 6 bases, with 12 bases left between them. CDR1 SNHLY and CDR2 FYNNEI come from the germline V gene. CDR3 nucleotide sequence: TGTGCCAGCAGTGAAGAGAGGGTGGCCCATGAAAAACTGTTTTTT. Protein product: CASSEERVAHEKLFF.

The chain couples TRBV5-5 to TRBJ2-1; D is unclear. Germline V gives CDR1 SGHKS, CDR2 YYEKEE (reference sequence). The CDR3 runs to 15 residues. Trimming took 6 bases from V and 0 from J, leaving 13 bases between them. For the CDR3, the DNA is TGTGCCAGCACTCAACTCGCTAGCTCCTACAATGAGCAGTTCTTC. Translation: CASTQLASSYNEQFF.

The chain has TRBV10-3 and TRBJ2-2; weak D call: TRBD2 (5 bases). This CDR3 region has 14 residues. Germline V gives CDR1 ENHRY, CDR2 SYGVKD. V was cut by 8 bases and J by 6 bases, with 16 bases left in between. CDR3 protein: CAIGPRGSAGELFF. DNA of the CDR3: TGTGCCATCGGTCCTCGGGGATCGGCCGGGGAGCTGTTTTTT.

This clone was seen only once. This rearrangement joins TRBV12-3 or TRBV12-4 to TRBJ2-7; D not resolved. Trimming took off 5 bases at V and 6 bases at J, with 14 bases between the two ends. This CDR3 spans 13 amino acids. CDR3 residues: CASSPRVRSEQYF. DNA for the CDR3: TGTGCCAGCAGTCCACGGGTCCGCAGCGAGCAGTACTTC.

This chain's CDR3 is CASSPRRDRGDGYTF. In DNA, the CDR3 is TGTGCCAGCAGCCCCCGCCGGGACAGGGGGGATGGCTACACCTTC. The genes are TRBV11-2 and TRBJ1-2; 11 bases line up with TRBD1. Trimming took 5 bases from V and 6 from J; bases not matched to a gene: 8. The CDR3 has 15 amino acids. CDR1 and CDR2 from the germline V gene are SGHAT and FQNNGV.

The chain recombines TRBV5-1 with TRBJ2-7, with 8 bases identical to TRBD1. V gave up 4 bases and J gave up 3 bases; unmatched junction bases: 9. The CDR3 is made up of 15 amino acids. The germline V gene encodes CDR1 SGHRS and CDR2 YFSETQ. The CDR3 nucleotides are TGCGCCAGCAGCCGCGTTCCTGACAGGGGCTACGAGCAGTACTTC. It codes for CASSRVPDRGYEQYF.

This chain connects TRBV5-1 to TRBJ2-7, with D possibly being TRBD2 (5 bases). With 2 bases removed from V and 6 bases from J, the gap between germline ends came to 21 bases. Germline V gene lookup returns CDR1 SGHRS and CDR2 YFSETQ. CDR3 length: 16 amino acids. Here the CDR3 reads CASSLRLEGSPREQYF. The CDR3 DNA is TGCGCCAGCAGCTTACGTCTTGAGGGAAGCCCCCGCGAGCAGTACTTC. Complete variable domain (other parts from reference TRBV5-1 and TRBJ2-7): KAGVTQTPRYLIKTRGQQVTLSCSPISGHRSVSWYQQTPGQGLQFLFEYFSETQRNKGNFPGRFSGRQFSNSRSEMNVSTLELGDSALYLCASSLRLEGSPREQYFGPGTRLTVT.

This chain joins TRBV18 and TRBJ2-1; 11 nucleotides agree with TRBD2. CDR1 is KGHSH and CDR2 is LQKENI in the germline V gene. The V segment lost 8 bases and the J segment 4 bases; nucleotides outside the gene matches: 4. The CDR3 loop spans 14 amino acids. The CDR3 coding sequence is TGTGCCAGCCAGCTAGCGGGGGGATACAATGAGCAGTTCTTC. Translation: CASQLAGGYNEQFF. Based on the CDR3 plus reference TRBV18 and TRBJ2-1, the full variable domain is NAGVMQNPRHLVRRRGQEARLRCSPMKGHSHVYWYRQLPEEGLKFMVYLQKENIIDESGMPKERFSAEFPKEGPSILRIQQVVRGDSAAYFCASQLAGGYNEQFFGPGTRLTVL.

The chain links TRBV6-2 or TRBV6-3 to TRBJ2-2; possibly TRBD2 for D (5 bases). The V and J ends lost 0 bases and 6 bases respectively, with 8 bases between them. The CDR3 loop spans 14 amino acids. Germline V CDR1 and CDR2: MNHEY, SVGEGT. CDR3 nucleotide sequence: TGTGCCAGCAGTTACTCCGGAGGCCCCGGGGAGCTGTTTTTT. This sequence encodes CASSYSGGPGELFF.

In this sample, this clone turned up a few times. The chain combines TRBV5-6 with TRBJ1-2, with D tentatively TRBD1 (5 bases). V dropped 4 bases and J dropped 4 bases, with 20 bases sitting between them. Looked up from germline, CDR1 is SGHDT and CDR2 is YYEEEE. This CDR3 comprises 16 residues. This CDR3 reads CASSPAADQGIYGYTF. In nucleotides, the CDR3 is TGTGCCAGCAGCCCGGCGGCTGATCAGGGAATCTATGGCTACACCTTC.

This sequence joins TRBV15 and TRBJ2-7, with TRBD1 matching over 9 bases. Germline-derived CDR1 and CDR2 are LNHNV and YYDKDF (reference sequence). The CDR3 is 18 residues long. The trim removed 0 bases at V and 3 bases at J, leaving 12 bases unmatched. The CDR3 coding sequence is TGTGCCACCAGCAGAGATCCCCCTGACAGGGGGACTCTCTACGAGCAGTACTTC. This gives the protein CATSRDPPDRGTLYEQYF.

The chain recombines TRBV11-2 with TRBJ1-4, with D unclear. Germline assignment: CDR1 SGHAT and CDR2 FQNNGV. The CDR3 length is 15 residues. Trimming took off 0 bases at V and 5 bases at J, with 10 bases between the two ends. As DNA, the CDR3 is TGTGCCAGCAGCTTAGATCCCCTCCAGAATGAAAAACTGTTTTTT. It yields the protein CASSLDPLQNEKLFF.

The CDR3 loop reads CASRQGPQETQYF. CDR3 coding DNA: TGTGCCAGCAGGCAGGGGCCCCAAGAGACCCAGTACTTC. V gene TRBV28 combines with J gene TRBJ2-5, with D perhaps TRBD1 (6 bases). The CDR3 consists of 13 residues. CDR1 is MDHEN, CDR2 SYDVKM, per germline. Deletions cut 6 bases from V and 1 base from J, with 9 bases between.

The CDR3 loop is CASSYGGQGARGYTF. CDR3 in DNA: TGTGCCAGCAGTTACGGGGGACAGGGGGCGCGTGGCTACACCTTC. The chain combines TRBV6-5 with TRBJ1-2, with TRBD1 identical over 12 bases. The CDR3 runs to 15 residues. Germline V gives CDR1 MNHEY, CDR2 SVGAGI. V lost 2 bases, J lost 7 bases, and 5 bases stayed unmatched.

V is TRBV18 and J is TRBJ1-1; the D gene is possibly TRBD1 (5 bases). The CDR3 totals 14 residues. CDR1 and CDR2 from the germline V gene are KGHSH and LQKENI. Trimming pared 3 bases from V and 3 bases from J, leaving 11 bases between. The CDR3 DNA reads as TGTGCCAGCTCACCTAGCGGGGGTGACACTGAAGCTTTCTTT. Amino acids: CASSPSGGDTEAFF.

J is TRBJ2-7 and V is TRBV18, with D uncertain. V was shortened by 3 bases and J by 3 bases, with 6 bases between the two germline ends. This CDR3 region has 12 residues. The germline V gene has CDR1 KGHSH and CDR2 LQKENI. DNA for the CDR3: TGTGCCAGCTCACCGGCCAGCTACGAGCAGTACTTC. Its translation is CASSPASYEQYF.

This chain links TRBV19 with TRBJ1-3; 8 positions match TRBD1. CDR3 length equals 14 residues. The germline CDR1 and CDR2 sequences are LNHDA and SQIVND (reference sequence). Trimming cost V 10 bases and J 5 bases; bases outside gene matches: 10. This CDR3 is CATQDREFRNTIYF. The CDR3 DNA sequence: TGTGCCACCCAGGACAGGGAATTTAGAAACACCATATATTTT.

This chain joins TRBV6-1 and TRBJ1-5; D gene unclear. CDR1 MNHNS and CDR2 SASEGT come from the germline V gene. The CDR3 totals 13 residues. V shed 0 bases and J shed 6 bases, with 6 bases lying between them. The CDR3 spells CASSEAFLQPQHF. DNA of the CDR3: TGTGCCAGCAGTGAAGCCTTCCTTCAGCCCCAGCATTTT.